This T cell receptor (beta chain) was captured by sequencing in a study of T cell changes during pregnancy in multiple sclerosis. TCRdb's table, derived via immunoSEQ multiplex PCR, lists solely in-frame clones and lacks some. The table records 75,000 to 95,000 clones, 92% of them present only once. The V gene end was trimmed by 2 bases and the J gene end by 4 bases; junction bases not matched to a gene: 7. CDR3 length: 15 residues. Germline values: CDR1 KGHSH, CDR2 LQKENI. This clone was recorded only once. The chain links TRBV18 to TRBJ1-1; the match to TRBD1 covers 7 bases. The receptor was derived from a female donor with multiple sclerosis, enrolled in a pregnancy study. Sequenced here: peripheral blood, sampled in the first trimester of pregnancy. DNA of the CDR3: TGTGCCAGCTCACCAAGACAGGGCACCGGCACTGAAGCTTTCTTT. Its translation: CASSPRQGTGTEAFF.